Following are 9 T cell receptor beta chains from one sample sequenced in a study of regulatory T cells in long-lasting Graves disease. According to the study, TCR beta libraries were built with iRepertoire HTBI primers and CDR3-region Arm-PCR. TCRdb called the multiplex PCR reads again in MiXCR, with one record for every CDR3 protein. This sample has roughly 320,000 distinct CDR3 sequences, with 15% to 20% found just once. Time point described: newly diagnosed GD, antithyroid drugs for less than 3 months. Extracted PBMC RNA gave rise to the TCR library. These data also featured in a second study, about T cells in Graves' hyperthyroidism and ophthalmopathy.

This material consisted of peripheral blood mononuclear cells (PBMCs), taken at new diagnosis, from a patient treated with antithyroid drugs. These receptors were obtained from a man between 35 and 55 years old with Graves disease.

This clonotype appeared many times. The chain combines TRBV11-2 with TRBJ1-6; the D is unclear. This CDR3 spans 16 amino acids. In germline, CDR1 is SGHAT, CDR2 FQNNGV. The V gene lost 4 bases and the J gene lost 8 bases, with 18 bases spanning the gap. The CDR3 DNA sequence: TGTGCCAGCAGCTCAAGATCGGCACTTGGGGATTCACCCCTCCACTTT. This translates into CASSSRSALGDSPLHF.

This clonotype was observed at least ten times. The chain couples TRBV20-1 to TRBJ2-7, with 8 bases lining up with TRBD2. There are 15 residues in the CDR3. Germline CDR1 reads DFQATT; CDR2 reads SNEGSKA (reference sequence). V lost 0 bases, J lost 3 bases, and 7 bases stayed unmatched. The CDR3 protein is CSAREFGTRVYEQYF. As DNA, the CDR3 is TGCAGTGCTAGAGAATTCGGGACTAGGGTCTACGAGCAGTACTTC.

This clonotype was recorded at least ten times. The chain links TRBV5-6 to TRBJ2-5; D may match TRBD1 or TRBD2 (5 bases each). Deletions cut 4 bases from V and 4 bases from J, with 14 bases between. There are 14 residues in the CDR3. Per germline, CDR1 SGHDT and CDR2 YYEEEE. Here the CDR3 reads CASSETPRGETQYF. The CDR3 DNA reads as TGTGCCAGCAGCGAGACCCCGAGGGGAGAGACCCAGTACTTC.

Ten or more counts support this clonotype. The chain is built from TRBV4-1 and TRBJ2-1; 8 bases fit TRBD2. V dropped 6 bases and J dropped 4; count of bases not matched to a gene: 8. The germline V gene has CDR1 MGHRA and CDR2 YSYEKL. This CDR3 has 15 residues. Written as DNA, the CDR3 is TGCGCCAGCAGAAAACTAGCGGTACATTACAATGAGCAGTTCTTC. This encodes CASRKLAVHYNEQFF.

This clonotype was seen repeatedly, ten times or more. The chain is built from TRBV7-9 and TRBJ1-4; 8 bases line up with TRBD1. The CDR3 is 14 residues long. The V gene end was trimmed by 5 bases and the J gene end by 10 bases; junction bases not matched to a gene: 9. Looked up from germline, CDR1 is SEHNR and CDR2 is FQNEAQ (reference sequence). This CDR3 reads CASSRGQASGKLFF. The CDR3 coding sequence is TGTGCCAGCAGCCGGGGACAGGCGTCGGGAAAACTGTTTTTT.

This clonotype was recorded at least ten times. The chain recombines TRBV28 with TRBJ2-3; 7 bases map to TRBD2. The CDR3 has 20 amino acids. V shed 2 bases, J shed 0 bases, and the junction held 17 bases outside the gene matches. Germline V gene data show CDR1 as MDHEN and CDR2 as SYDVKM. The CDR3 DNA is TGTGCCAGCAGTTTAGGTCATGGGCGGCTAGCGGCTACAAGCACAGATACGCAGTATTTT. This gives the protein CASSLGHGRLAATSTDTQYF. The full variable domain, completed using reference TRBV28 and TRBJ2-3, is DVKVTQSSRYLVKRTGEKVFLECVQDMDHENMFWYRQDPGLGLRLIYFSYDVKMKEKGDIPEGYSVSREKKERFSLILESASTNQTSMYLCASSLGHGRLAATSTDTQYFGPGTRLTVL.

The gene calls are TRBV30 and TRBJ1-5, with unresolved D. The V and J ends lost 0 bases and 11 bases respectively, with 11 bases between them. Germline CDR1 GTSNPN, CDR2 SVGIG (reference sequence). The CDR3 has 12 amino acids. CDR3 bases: TGTGCCTGGAGTGTAGGGTCGTTTTCCCAGCATTTT. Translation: CAWSVGSFSQHF.

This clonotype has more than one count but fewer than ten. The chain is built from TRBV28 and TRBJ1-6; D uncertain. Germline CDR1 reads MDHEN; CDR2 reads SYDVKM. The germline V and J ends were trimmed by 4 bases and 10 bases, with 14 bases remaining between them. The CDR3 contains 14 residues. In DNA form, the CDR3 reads TGTGCCAGCAGTTCCCCGAGGGCTAGGTCACCCCTCCACTTT. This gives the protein CASSSPRARSPLHF.

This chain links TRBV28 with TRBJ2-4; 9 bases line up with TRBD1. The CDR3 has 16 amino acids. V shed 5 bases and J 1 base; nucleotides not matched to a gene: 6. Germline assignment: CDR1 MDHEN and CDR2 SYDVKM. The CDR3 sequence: CASSPGTGLAKNIQYF. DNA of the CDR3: TGTGCCAGCAGTCCCGGGACAGGGTTGGCCAAAAACATTCAGTACTTC. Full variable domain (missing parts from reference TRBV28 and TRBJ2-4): DVKVTQSSRYLVKRTGEKVFLECVQDMDHENMFWYRQDPGLGLRLIYFSYDVKMKEKGDIPEGYSVSREKKERFSLILESASTNQTSMYLCASSPGTGLAKNIQYFGAGTRLSVL.